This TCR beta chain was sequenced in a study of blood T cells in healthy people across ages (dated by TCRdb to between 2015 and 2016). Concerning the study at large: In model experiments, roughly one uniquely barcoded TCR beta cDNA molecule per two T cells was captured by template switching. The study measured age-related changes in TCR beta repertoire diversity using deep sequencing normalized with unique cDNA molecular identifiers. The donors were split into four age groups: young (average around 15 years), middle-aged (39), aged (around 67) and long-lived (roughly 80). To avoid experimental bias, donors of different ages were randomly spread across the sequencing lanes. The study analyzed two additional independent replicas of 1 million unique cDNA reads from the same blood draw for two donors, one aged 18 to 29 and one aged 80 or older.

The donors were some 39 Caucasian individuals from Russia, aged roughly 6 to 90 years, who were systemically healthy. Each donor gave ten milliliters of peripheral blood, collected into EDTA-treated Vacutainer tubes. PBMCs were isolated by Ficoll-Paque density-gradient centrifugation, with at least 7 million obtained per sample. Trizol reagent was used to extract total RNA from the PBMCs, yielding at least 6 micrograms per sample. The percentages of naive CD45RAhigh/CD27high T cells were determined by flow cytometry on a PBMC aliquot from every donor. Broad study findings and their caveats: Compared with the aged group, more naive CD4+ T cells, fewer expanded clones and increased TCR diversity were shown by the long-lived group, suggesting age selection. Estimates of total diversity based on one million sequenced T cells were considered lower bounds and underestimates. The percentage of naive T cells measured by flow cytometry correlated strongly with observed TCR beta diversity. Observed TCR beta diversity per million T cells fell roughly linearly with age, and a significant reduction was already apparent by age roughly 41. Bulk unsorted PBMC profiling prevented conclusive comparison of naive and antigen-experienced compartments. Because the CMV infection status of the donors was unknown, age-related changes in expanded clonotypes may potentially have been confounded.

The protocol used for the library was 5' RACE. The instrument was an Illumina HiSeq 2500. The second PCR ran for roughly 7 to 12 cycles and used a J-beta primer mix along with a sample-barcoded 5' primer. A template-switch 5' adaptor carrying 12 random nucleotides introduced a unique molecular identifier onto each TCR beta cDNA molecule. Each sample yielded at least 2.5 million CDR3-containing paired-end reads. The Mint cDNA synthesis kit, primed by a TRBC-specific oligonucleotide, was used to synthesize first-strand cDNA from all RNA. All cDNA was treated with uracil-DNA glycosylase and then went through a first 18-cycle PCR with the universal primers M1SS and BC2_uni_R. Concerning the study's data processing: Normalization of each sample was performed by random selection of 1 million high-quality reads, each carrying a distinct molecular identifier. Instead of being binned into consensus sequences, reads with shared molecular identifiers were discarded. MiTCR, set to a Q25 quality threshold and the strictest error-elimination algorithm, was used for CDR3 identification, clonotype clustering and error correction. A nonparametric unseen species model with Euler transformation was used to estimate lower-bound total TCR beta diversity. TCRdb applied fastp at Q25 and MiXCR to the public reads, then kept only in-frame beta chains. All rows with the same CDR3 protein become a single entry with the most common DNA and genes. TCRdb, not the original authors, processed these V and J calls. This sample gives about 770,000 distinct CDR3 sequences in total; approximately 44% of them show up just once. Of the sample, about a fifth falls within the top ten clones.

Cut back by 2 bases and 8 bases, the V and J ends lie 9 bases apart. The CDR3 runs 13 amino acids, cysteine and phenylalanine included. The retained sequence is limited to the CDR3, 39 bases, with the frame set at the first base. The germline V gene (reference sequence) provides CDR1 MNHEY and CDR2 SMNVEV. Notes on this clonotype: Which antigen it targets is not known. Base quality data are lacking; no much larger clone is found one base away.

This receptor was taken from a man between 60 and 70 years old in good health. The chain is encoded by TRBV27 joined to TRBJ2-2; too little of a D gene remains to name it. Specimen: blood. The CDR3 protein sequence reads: CASSLLVGGELFF. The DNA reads TGTGCCAGCAGTTTACTCGTAGGGGGGGAGCTGTTTTTT.